A selection of T cell receptor beta chains follows, all from one sample in a study of OX40 agonist ivuxolimab in advanced cancers. The assay was immunoSEQ multiplex PCR, and TCRdb's table has in-frame clones only and misses some. The repertoire has some 75,000 clones, over 75% of them found once; the top ten carry around 3.2%. The material sequenced was CD4+ or CD8+ T cells sorted from blood, taken in a trial of the OX40 agonist ivuxolimab. The source is an adult with an advanced solid tumor such as melanoma, head and neck, liver or kidney cancer. Both conserved end residues are part of each CDR3. D genes are given only for firm matches. The size entry is marked missing in some rows and otherwise reads once, few, many or a size class.

>TRBJ2-7|-|TRBV4-1|-
CASSRQGDLAGEVYEQYF
TGCGCCAGCAGCCGCCAGGGGGATTTGGCGGGAGAGGTCTACGAGCAGTACTTC
>TRBJ1-1|-|TRBV19|-
CASSRGSRAFF
TGTGCCAGTAGTCGGGGCTCGCGAGCTTTCTTT
>TRBJ2-2|TRBD2|TRBV7-2|-
CASSLAATSPNTGELFF
TGTGCCAGCAGCTTAGCCGCGACTAGCCCGAACACCGGGGAGCTGTTTTTT
>TRBJ1-1|TRBD1|TRBV29-1|-
CSGYRGMGEAFF
TGCAGCGGATACAGGGGGATGGGTGAAGCTTTCTTT
>TRBJ1-1|-|TRBV5-1|-
CASSYLWGQMNTEAFF
TGCGCCAGCAGCTACCTTTGGGGGCAAATGAACACTGAAGCTTTCTTT
>TRBJ1-1|TRBD1|TRBV5-8|-
CASSSQGRGGEAFF
TGTGCCAGCAGCTCACAGGGGCGAGGGGGTGAAGCTTTCTTT
>TRBJ1-3|-|TRBV11-3|-
CASSLELYTSSGNTIYF
TGTGCCAGCAGCTTGGAGTTGTACACCAGCTCTGGAAACACCATATATTTT
>TRBJ1-1|-|TRBV6-5|-
CASSYAGLRTNTEAFF
TGTGCCAGCAGTTACGCAGGTCTACGGACGAACACTGAAGCTTTCTTT
>TRBJ2-1|TRBD2|TRBV7-9|-
CASSSSGRAKGYNEQFF
TGTGCCAGCAGCTCCAGCGGGAGGGCTAAAGGGTACAATGAGCAGTTCTTC
>TRBJ2-5|-|TRBV11-2|-
CASSQLLVNQETQYF
TGTGCCAGCAGTCAACTTCTAGTGAACCAAGAGACCCAGTACTTC
>TRBJ1-1|-|TRBV29-1|few
CSVVSFGGTYTEAFF
TGCAGCGTAGTTTCCTTCGGGGGAACGTACACTGAAGCTTTCTTT
>TRBJ1-1|-|TRBV4-3|-
CASSQLPELNTEAFF
TGCGCCAGCAGCCAACTTCCCGAACTGAACACTGAAGCTTTCTTT
>TRBJ2-7|TRBD2|TRBV7-3|-
CASSPSGTSVYEQYF
TGTGCCAGCAGCCCAAGCGGGACTTCCGTCTACGAGCAGTACTTC
>TRBJ1-5|-|TRBV5-5|-
CASSPLQPLRAQPQHF
TGTGCCAGCAGCCCCTTACAACCCCTCCGCGCGCAGCCCCAGCATTTT
>TRBJ1-3|-|TRBV6-1|-
CAGLQTGGPGNTIYF
TGTGCCGGACTTCAGACAGGAGGCCCTGGAAACACCATATATTTT
>TRBJ1-1|-|TRBV5-4|-
CASSSRGGHTEAFF
TGTGCCAGCAGCTCGAGGGGGGGGCACACTGAAGCTTTCTTT
>TRBJ2-7|-|TRBV7-2|-
CASSSTYEQYF
TGTGCCAGCAGCTCGACCTACGAGCAGTACTTC
>TRBJ2-7|-|TRBV30|-
CAWSPLLTRVREQYF
TGTGCCTGGAGTCCCCTCCTCACTAGGGTGCGCGAGCAGTACTTC
>TRBJ2-1|-|TRBV29-1|-
CSVHGPMEFF
TGCAGCGTCCACGGACCGATGGAGTTCTTC
>TRBJ2-1|TRBD2|TRBV2|once
CASSAGGSGEQFF
TGTGCCAGCAGTGCGGGGGGGTCAGGTGAGCAGTTCTTC
>TRBJ1-3|-|TRBV2|-
CACKTGLSGNTIYF
TGTGCCTGCAAGACAGGACTCTCTGGAAACACCATATATTTT
>TRBJ2-3|TRBD2|TRBV7-3|-
CASSLAGGTFGSTDTQYF
TGTGCCAGCAGCCTAGCGGGGGGCACTTTTGGTAGCACAGATACGCAGTATTTT
>TRBJ1-6|-|TRBV7-3|-
CASSLQAHNSPLHF
TGTGCCAGCAGCTTGCAGGCCCATAATTCACCCCTCCACTTT
>TRBJ2-3|-|TRBV15|-
CATSTGTDSSTDTQYF
TGTGCCACCAGCACGGGGACGGATTCTAGCACAGATACGCAGTATTTT
>TRBJ2-3|-|TRBV28|-
CASSLIGATQYF
TGTGCCAGCAGTTTGATAGGGGCTACGCAGTATTTT
>TRBJ2-7|-|TRBV6-4|once
CASSVPTDFSYEQYF
TGTGCCAGCAGTGTTCCGACAGATTTCTCCTACGAGCAGTACTTC
>TRBJ2-1|-|TRBV7-3|-
CASSPPLRFGNNEQFF
TGTGCCAGCAGCCCGCCCTTACGATTTGGAAACAATGAGCAGTTCTTC
>TRBJ1-4|-|TRBV20-1|-
CSAESGEKLFF
TGCAGTGCGGAGAGTGGTGAAAAACTGTTTTTT
>TRBJ2-7|TRBD1|TRBV6-4|-
CASSYSWDSLSNYEQYF
TGTGCCAGCAGTTACTCTTGGGACAGCCTCTCAAATTACGAGCAGTACTTC
>TRBJ1-2|TRBD1|TRBV5-1|few
CASSLTGDYGYTF
TGCGCCAGCAGCTTGACAGGGGACTATGGCTACACCTTC
>TRBJ2-2|-|TRBV11-2|-
CASTLGKAANTGELFF
TGTGCCAGCACCCTCGGGAAGGCCGCGAACACCGGGGAGCTGTTTTTT
>TRBJ2-3|-|TRBV9|-
CASSVDSRTDTQYF
TGTGCCAGCAGCGTAGATAGTAGGACAGATACGCAGTATTTT
>TRBJ1-5|-|TRBV19|-
CASSIAGERGQPQHF
TGTGCCAGTAGTATAGCCGGGGAAAGAGGTCAGCCCCAGCATTTT
>TRBJ2-1|-|TRBV7-3|-
CASSSVGYNEQFF
TGTGCCAGCAGCTCAGTGGGTTACAATGAGCAGTTCTTC
>TRBJ1-6|-|TRBV9|once
CASSVGGAYNSPLHF
TGTGCCAGCAGCGTAGGCGGGGCCTATAATTCACCCCTCCACTTT
>TRBJ1-5|-|TRBV7-7|-
CASSLGGRGQPQHF
TGTGCTAGCAGCTTGGGGGGGCGTGGACAGCCCCAGCATTTT
>TRBJ1-1|-|TRBV13|-
CASSLGEWGARGEAFF
TGTGCCAGCAGCTTAGGGGAGTGGGGGGCGCGAGGTGAAGCTTTCTTT